The 25 T cell receptor beta chains below come from one sample, sequenced in a study of cytomegalovirus exposure and HLA in healthy donors (dated by TCRdb to about 2017). Libraries were constructed by the immunoSEQ multiplex PCR assay. For the multiplex PCR, a mixture combining 60 forward primers for TCR Vbeta segments and 13 reverse primers for TCR Jbeta segments was used. TCRdb provides this immuneACCESS table in a form limited to in-frame rearrangements. Some clones are lacking; in checked studies, under half of them reflect an unresolved V gene, and why the rest are absent is not known. The sample table contains 150,000 to 200,000 clones; only one count was recorded for 80% to 90% of them. In total, the top ten clones hold roughly 9.3% of the sample. The sequenced sample was PBMCs. These receptors came from a man aged 18 to 30 in good health and CMV-seropositive.

This clone was picked up a small number of times. The gene calls are TRBV6-1 and TRBJ2-7, with D hard to call. Germline loops: CDR1 MNHNS, CDR2 SASEGT. The CDR3 loop spans 13 amino acids. V was cut by 5 bases and J by 0 bases, with 8 bases left in between. CDR3: CASSLTPSYEQYF. CDR3 coding DNA: TGTGCCAGCAGTCTGACACCCTCCTACGAGCAGTACTTC.

The V gene is TRBV6-5, the J gene TRBJ1-4; D may be TRBD1 (5 bases). This CDR3 region has 13 residues. Trimming pared 5 bases from V and 8 bases from J, leaving 12 bases between. CDR1 and CDR2 (germline): MNHEY, SVGAGI. The CDR3 loop is CASSRQGGEKLFF. In DNA form, the CDR3 reads TGTGCCAGCAGTCGTCAGGGCGGAGAAAAACTGTTTTTT.

This clone was seen more than once but under ten times. The chain employs TRBV7-9 and TRBJ2-5; D is possibly TRBD1 (5 bases). Matching the DNA end better, TRBJ2-7 makes the J call doubtful. Germline CDR1 and CDR2: SEHNR and FQNEAQ (reference sequence). The CDR3 consists of 16 residues. The CDR3 is CASSPSFRESSYEQYF. The CDR3 coding sequence is TGTGCCAGCAGCCCTTCCTTCAGGGAAAGCTCCTACGAGCAGTACTTC.

This clone came up once. CDR3: CASSPPGQGFYEQYF. CDR3 in DNA: TGTGCCAGCTCACCCCCGGGACAGGGGTTCTACGAGCAGTACTTC. The V call is TRBV18, the J call TRBJ2-7, with TRBD1 identical over 10 bases. Trimming removed 3 bases from V and 3 bases from J; junction bases left unmatched: 5. The germline V gene encodes CDR1 KGHSH and CDR2 LQKENI. The CDR3 length is 15 residues.

The chain couples TRBV2 to TRBJ2-3; a possible D gene is TRBD2 (7 bases). V was pared by 3 bases and J by 0 bases, with 13 bases between. The CDR3 has 16 residues. The V gene's germline CDR1 is SNHLY and CDR2 FYNNEI. CDR3 coding DNA: TGTGCCAGCAGTGAGAGGGCGGGGGCTAGCACAGATACGCAGTATTTT. Its protein product is CASSERAGASTDTQYF.

The chain uses TRBV18 and TRBJ1-2; perhaps TRBD1 as D (5 bases). V was trimmed by 1 base and J by 6 bases, leaving 9 bases between them. This CDR3 has 13 residues. The germline V gene encodes CDR1 KGHSH and CDR2 LQKENI. CDR3 residues: CASSPRGEDGYTF. As DNA, the CDR3 is TGTGCCAGCTCACCACGGGGGGAGGATGGCTACACCTTC.

The chain links TRBV10-3 to TRBJ1-2; D call uncertain. The CDR3 is made up of 13 amino acids. V lost 0 bases, J lost 5 bases, and 7 bases lay in between. CDR1 and CDR2 (germline): ENHRY, SYGVKD. CDR3 nucleotides: TGTGCCATCAGTGAGTCCCGGGAATATGGCTACACCTTC. It is translated as CAISESREYGYTF.

The chain couples TRBV5-1 to TRBJ2-3; D gene ambiguous. The CDR3 consists of 11 residues. V dropped 0 bases and J dropped 7 bases, with 3 bases sitting between them. Germline-derived CDR1 and CDR2 are SGHRS and YFSETQ. The CDR3 loop is CASSLGNTQYF. For the CDR3, the DNA is TGCGCCAGCAGCTTGGGTAATACGCAGTATTTT. The whole variable domain, remainder taken from reference TRBV5-1 and TRBJ2-3, is KAGVTQTPRYLIKTRGQQVTLSCSPISGHRSVSWYQQTPGQGLQFLFEYFSETQRNKGNFPGRFSGRQFSNSRSEMNVSTLELGDSALYLCASSLGNTQYFGPGTRLTVL.

CDR3 in amino acids: CASRYRTGLKGNEQFF. The CDR3 DNA sequence: TGTGCCAGCAGGTACCGGACAGGGTTGAAGGGCAATGAGCAGTTCTTC. The chain is built from TRBV6-4 and TRBJ2-1, with 8 bases aligning to TRBD1. Germline V lookup: CDR1 MRHNA, CDR2 SNTAGT. CDR3 size: 16 residues. V shed 6 bases and J 6 bases; nucleotides not matched to a gene: 13.

The chain joins TRBV11-3 to TRBJ2-5; 7 bases line up with TRBD1. The J call could be wrong; TRBJ2-7 is a better fit for the DNA end. Germline values: CDR1 SGHNT, CDR2 YENEEA. The CDR3 is made up of 14 amino acids. The CDR3 region is CASSHRDSPYEQYF. Written as DNA, the CDR3 is TGTGCCAGCAGCCACCGGGACAGCCCCTACGAGCAGTACTTC.

The genes are TRBV10-1 and TRBJ1-5; 12 bases agree with TRBD1. V was pared by 6 bases and J by 5 bases, with 5 bases of the junction left unmatched. The CDR3 spans 15 residues. Germline V lookup: CDR1 WNHNN, CDR2 SYGVQD (reference sequence). Here the CDR3 reads CASRAGQGADQPQHF. The CDR3 DNA is TGCGCCAGCAGGGCGGGACAGGGGGCGGATCAGCCCCAGCATTTT.

J is TRBJ2-7 and V is TRBV19; 7 nucleotides match TRBD2. CDR1 and CDR2 (germline): LNHDA, SQIVND (reference sequence). V lost 3 bases, J lost 6 bases, and 2 bases stayed unmatched. This CDR3 contains 12 residues. CDR3 DNA: TGTGCCAGTAGTATGGGAGGGACCGAGCAGTACTTC. Translating it yields CASSMGGTEQYF.

The rearrangement joins TRBV27 to TRBJ2-6; no reliable D call. Germline V gene lookup returns CDR1 MNHEY and CDR2 SMNVEV (reference sequence). V dropped 5 bases and J dropped 3 bases, with 11 bases sitting between them. The CDR3 consists of 15 residues. The CDR3 coding sequence is TGTGCCAGCAGTCATCATAGAGTTGGGGCCAACGTCCTGACTTTC. Its protein is CASSHHRVGANVLTF.

CDR3: CASSSTGLLGETQYF. The CDR3 coding sequence is TGCGCCAGCAGTTCGACAGGGTTGTTAGGGGAGACCCAGTACTTC. The rearrangement joins TRBV5-1 to TRBJ2-5; 7 bases line up with TRBD1. The CDR3 totals 15 residues. Germline loops: CDR1 SGHRS, CDR2 YFSETQ. V lost 5 bases and J lost 5; bases outside the gene matches: 12. Supplemented by reference TRBV5-1 and TRBJ2-5, the full variable domain reads KAGVTQTPRYLIKTRGQQVTLSCSPISGHRSVSWYQQTPGQGLQFLFEYFSETQRNKGNFPGRFSGRQFSNSRSEMNVSTLELGDSALYLCASSSTGLLGETQYFGPGTRLLVL.

This chain joins TRBV5-4 and TRBJ1-2; 9 bases agree with TRBD1. This CDR3 is 14 amino acids long. J was trimmed by 4 bases and V by 1 base; bases with no gene match: 2. Germline-derived CDR1 and CDR2 are SGHNT and YYREEE (reference sequence). DNA of the CDR3: TGTGCCAGCAGCTTGCGGACAGGGGCCTATGGCTACACCTTC. Amino acid sequence: CASSLRTGAYGYTF.

The chain carries TRBV30 and TRBJ2-2; TRBD1 aligns across 9 bases. Germline lookup yields CDR1 GTSNPN and CDR2 SVGIG (reference sequence). The V and J ends lost 2 bases and 5 bases, in that order; junction bases with no gene match: 6. This CDR3 contains 15 residues. The CDR3: CAWSLGTGWTGELFF. CDR3 bases: TGTGCCTGGAGTCTTGGGACAGGGTGGACCGGGGAGCTGTTTTTT.

The chain recombines TRBV27 with TRBJ1-4; TRBD1 aligns across 9 bases. Trimming took 5 bases from V and 2 from J; bases not matched to a gene: 12. The CDR3 has 18 amino acids. Germline V gene sequence: CDR1 MNHEY, CDR2 SMNVEV (reference sequence). The CDR3, as DNA: TGTGCCAGCAGTATGATAACAGGGGGCGCTTCGACTAATGAAAAACTGTTTTTT. It yields the protein CASSMITGGASTNEKLFF.

This chain links TRBV27 with TRBJ1-3; D is perhaps TRBD1 (5 bases). The germline CDR1 and CDR2 sequences are MNHEY and SMNVEV (reference sequence). The CDR3 is made up of 15 amino acids. Trimming stripped 2 bases from V and 3 bases from J, with 11 bases between. The CDR3 nucleotides are TGTGCCAGCAGTTTAGACAGTAGGAGTGGAAACACCATATATTTT. Its translation is CASSLDSRSGNTIYF.

This clone has a handful of counts. The rearrangement uses TRBV10-2 and TRBJ2-7; D remains unclear. CDR1 is WSHSY and CDR2 is SAAADI in the germline V gene. The CDR3 sequence is 15 residues long. With 0 bases removed from V and 7 bases from J, the gap between germline ends came to 16 bases. The CDR3, as DNA: TGCGCCAGCAGTGAGTCATTTAGCCGATGGTGGGAGCAGTACTTC. Translating gives CASSESFSRWWEQYF.

In the case of this clone: The same CDR3 arises from other DNA sequences in this sample as well. The rearrangement uses TRBV30 and TRBJ1-2; no reliable D call. Germline assignment: CDR1 GTSNPN and CDR2 SVGIG (reference sequence). The CDR3 contains 13 residues. V lost 0 bases, J lost 7 bases, and 12 bases lay in between. The CDR3 nucleotides read TGTGCCTGGAGTGTTACGGGGTGGGGTGGCTACACCTTC. It encodes CAWSVTGWGGYTF.

This clone was found a few times. The sample has other DNA sequences that encode this CDR3 too. V gene TRBV10-3 combines with J gene TRBJ2-7; TRBD1 agrees at 9 bases. V was pared by 0 bases and J by 1 base, with 1 base of the junction left unmatched. The CDR3 covers 15 residues. Germline V gene sequence: CDR1 ENHRY, CDR2 SYGVKD. CDR3 amino acids: CAISESGTGSYEQYF. The DNA of the CDR3 is TGTGCCATCAGTGAGTCCGGGACAGGGTCCTACGAGCAGTACTTC.

The chain recombines TRBV7-2 with TRBJ2-3; weak D call: TRBD1 (5 bases). V was shortened by 3 bases and J by 6 bases, with 7 bases between the two germline ends. Germline CDR1 reads SGHTA; CDR2 reads FQGNSA. The CDR3 covers 12 residues. This CDR3 reads CASSFYRDTQYF. CDR3 sequence (DNA): TGTGCCAGCAGCTTTTACAGGGATACGCAGTATTTT. Drawing the rest from reference TRBV7-2 and TRBJ2-3, the complete variable domain is GAGVSQSPSNKVTEKGKDVELRCDPISGHTALYWYRQSLGQGLEFLIYFQGNSAPDKSGLPSDRFSAERTGGSVSTLTIQRTQQEDSAVYLCASSFYRDTQYFGPGTRLTVL.

This chain joins TRBV30 and TRBJ1-2; D is unresolved. V lost 3 bases, J lost 8 bases, and 16 bases lay in between. Germline V gene data show CDR1 as GTSNPN and CDR2 as SVGIG (reference sequence). The CDR3 contains 13 residues. This CDR3 is CAWRGLPGKGYTF. The CDR3 DNA sequence: TGTGCCTGGAGGGGTTTGCCGGGAAAGGGCTACACCTTC.

V is TRBV10-1 and J is TRBJ2-1; 10 nucleotides match TRBD2. The V gene's germline CDR1 is WNHNN and CDR2 SYGVQD (reference sequence). This CDR3 has 17 residues. The junction had 10 bases not matched to a gene; V was cut back by 4 bases and J by 4 bases. CDR3 region: CASSGYRTSGEYNEQFF. Here the CDR3 DNA reads TGCGCCAGCAGTGGATACCGGACTAGCGGAGAATACAATGAGCAGTTCTTC.

The J gene is TRBJ1-2, the V gene TRBV5-8, with 10 bases matching TRBD1. Looked up from germline, CDR1 is SGHTS and CDR2 is YDEGEE. This CDR3 has 16 amino acids. The J segment lost 0 bases and the V segment lost 1 base, leaving 3 bases of the junction unmatched. The CDR3, as DNA: TGTGCCAGCAGCTTGCCTGGGACAGGGGCTAACTATGGCTACACCTTC. This sequence encodes CASSLPGTGANYGYTF.